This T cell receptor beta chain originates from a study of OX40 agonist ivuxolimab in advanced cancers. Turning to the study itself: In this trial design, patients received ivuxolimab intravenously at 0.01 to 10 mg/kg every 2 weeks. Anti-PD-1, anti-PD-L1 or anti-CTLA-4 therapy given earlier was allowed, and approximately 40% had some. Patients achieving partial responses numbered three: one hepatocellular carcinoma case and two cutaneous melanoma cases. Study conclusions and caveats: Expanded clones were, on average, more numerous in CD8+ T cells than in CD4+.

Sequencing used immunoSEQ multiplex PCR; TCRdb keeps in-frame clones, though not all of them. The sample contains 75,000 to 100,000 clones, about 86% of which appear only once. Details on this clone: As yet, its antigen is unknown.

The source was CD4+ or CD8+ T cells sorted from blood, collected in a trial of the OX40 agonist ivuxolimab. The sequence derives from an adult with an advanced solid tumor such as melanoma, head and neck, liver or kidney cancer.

The CDR3 reads CASSFTGSNEQYF. In DNA form, the CDR3 reads TGTGCCAGCAGCTTCACAGGATCTAACGAGCAGTACTTC. The chain uses TRBV11-1 and TRBJ2-7; weak D call: TRBD1 (5 bases). Trimming cost V 3 bases and J 5 bases, with 11 bases left between them. This CDR3 has 13 amino acids. Germline CDR1 reads SGHAT; CDR2 reads FQDESV (reference sequence).